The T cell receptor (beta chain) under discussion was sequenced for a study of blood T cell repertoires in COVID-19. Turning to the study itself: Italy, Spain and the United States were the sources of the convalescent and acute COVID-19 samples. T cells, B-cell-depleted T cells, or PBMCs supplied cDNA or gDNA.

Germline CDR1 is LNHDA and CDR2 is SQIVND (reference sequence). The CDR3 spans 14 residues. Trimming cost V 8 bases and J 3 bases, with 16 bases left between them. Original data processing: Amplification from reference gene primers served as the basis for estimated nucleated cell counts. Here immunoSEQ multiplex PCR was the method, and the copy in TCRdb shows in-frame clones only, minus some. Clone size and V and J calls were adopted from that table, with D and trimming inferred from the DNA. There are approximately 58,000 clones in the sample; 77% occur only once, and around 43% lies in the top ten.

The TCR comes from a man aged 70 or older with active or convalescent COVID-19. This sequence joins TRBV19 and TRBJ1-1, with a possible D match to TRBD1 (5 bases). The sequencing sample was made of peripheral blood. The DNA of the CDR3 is TGTGCCAGTGGAATGGGACTCAGGGACACTGAAGCTTTCTTT. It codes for CASGMGLRDTEAFF.